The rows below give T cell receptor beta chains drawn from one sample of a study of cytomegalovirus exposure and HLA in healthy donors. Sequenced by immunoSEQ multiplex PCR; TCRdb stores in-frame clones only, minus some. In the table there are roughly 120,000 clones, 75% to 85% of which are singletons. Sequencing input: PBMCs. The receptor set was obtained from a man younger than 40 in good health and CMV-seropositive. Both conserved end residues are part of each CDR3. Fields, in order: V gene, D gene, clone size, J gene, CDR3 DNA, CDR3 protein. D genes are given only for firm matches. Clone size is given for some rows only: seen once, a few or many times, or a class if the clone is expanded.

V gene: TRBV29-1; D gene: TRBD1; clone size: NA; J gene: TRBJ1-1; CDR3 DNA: TGCAGCGTTAATCGGGACAGGGGGCCTGAAGCTTTCTTT; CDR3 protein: CSVNRDRGPEAFF
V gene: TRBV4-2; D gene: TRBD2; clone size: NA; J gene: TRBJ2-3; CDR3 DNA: TGTGCCAGCAGCCAAACACTCTCCGGGACTAGCGGGGGATTAAGCACAGATACGCAGTATTTT; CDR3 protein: CASSQTLSGTSGGLSTDTQYF
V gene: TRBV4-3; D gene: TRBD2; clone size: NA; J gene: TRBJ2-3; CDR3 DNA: TGCGCCAGCAGCCCCCTGGAGGGAGGGCCCTTAGATACGCAGTATTTT; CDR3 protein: CASSPLEGGPLDTQYF
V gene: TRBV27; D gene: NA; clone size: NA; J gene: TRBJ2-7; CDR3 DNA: TGTGCCAGCAGTGCCCGACGGCAGGGGTCGATCAAGCAGTACTTC; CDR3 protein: CASSARRQGSIKQYF
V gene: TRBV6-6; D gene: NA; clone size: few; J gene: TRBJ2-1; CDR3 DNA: TGTGCCAGCAGTTACGGCGGGCTCGGCTACAATGAGCAGTTCTTC; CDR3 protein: CASSYGGLGYNEQFF
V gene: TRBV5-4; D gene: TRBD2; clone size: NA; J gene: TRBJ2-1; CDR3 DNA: TGTGCCAGCAGCTTTGGGGGGGGAAGCTCCTACAATGAGCAGTTCTTC; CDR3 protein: CASSFGGGSSYNEQFF
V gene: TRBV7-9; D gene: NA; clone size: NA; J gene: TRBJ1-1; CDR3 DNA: TGTGCCACCCGACTGTACACTGAAGCTTTCTTT; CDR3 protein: CATRLYTEAFF
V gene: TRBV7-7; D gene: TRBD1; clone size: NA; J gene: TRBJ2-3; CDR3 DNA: TGTGCTAGCAGCCAGGACAGGGGAACAGATACGCAGTATTTT; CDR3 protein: CASSQDRGTDTQYF
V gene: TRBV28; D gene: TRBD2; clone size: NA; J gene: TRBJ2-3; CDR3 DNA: TGTGCCAGCAGGATAGCGGGAGCCGGCACAGATACGCAGTATTTT; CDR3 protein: CASRIAGAGTDTQYF
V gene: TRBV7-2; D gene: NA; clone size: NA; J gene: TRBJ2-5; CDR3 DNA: TGTGCCAGCAGCCCTCGGGGAGGGGGGTACCAAGAGACCCAGTACTTC; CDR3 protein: CASSPRGGGYQETQYF
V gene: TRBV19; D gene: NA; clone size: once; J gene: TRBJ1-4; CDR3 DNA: TGTGCCAGTAGTAGAAGTATTGAGGAAAAACTGTTTTTT; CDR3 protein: CASSRSIEEKLFF
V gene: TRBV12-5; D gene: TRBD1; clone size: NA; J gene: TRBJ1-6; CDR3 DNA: TGTGCTAGTGGTTTGGTTACAGGGGGCAATTCACCCCTCCACTTT; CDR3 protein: CASGLVTGGNSPLHF
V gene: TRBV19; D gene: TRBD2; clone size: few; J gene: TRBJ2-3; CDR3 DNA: TGTGCCAGTAACGACGGGGGGGCCGGGAAAGATACGCAGTATTTT; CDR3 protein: CASNDGGAGKDTQYF
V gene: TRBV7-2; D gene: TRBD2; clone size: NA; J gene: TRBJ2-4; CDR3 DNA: TGTGCCAGCAGCTCGACTAGCGGGGGTAACATTCAGTACTTC; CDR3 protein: CASSSTSGGNIQYF
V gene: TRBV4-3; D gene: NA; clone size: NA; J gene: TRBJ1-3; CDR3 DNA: TGCGCCAGCACCGCTGACAGCTACTCTGGAAACACCATATATTTT; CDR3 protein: CASTADSYSGNTIYF
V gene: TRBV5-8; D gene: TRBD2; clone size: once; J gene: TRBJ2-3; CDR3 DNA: TGTGCCAGCAGCTTGGCTCGGAGCGGGGGGGCGGCAGATACGCAGTATTTT; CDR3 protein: CASSLARSGGAADTQYF
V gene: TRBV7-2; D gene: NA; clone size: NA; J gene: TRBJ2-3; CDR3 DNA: TGTGCCAGCAGCCCCTCGACGGGGGGCAGCACAGATACGCAGTATTTT; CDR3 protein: CASSPSTGGSTDTQYF
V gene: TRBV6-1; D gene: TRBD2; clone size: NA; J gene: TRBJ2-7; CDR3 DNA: TGTGCCAGCAGCGAGGGACTAGCGGTAATATACGAGCAGTACTTC; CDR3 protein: CASSEGLAVIYEQYF
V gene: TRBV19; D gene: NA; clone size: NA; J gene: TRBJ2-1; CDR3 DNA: TGTGCCAGTAGTATTAGGGTCCGGGGTAATGAGCAGTTCTTC; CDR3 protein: CASSIRVRGNEQFF
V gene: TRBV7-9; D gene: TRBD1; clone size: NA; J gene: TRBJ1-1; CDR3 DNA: TGTGCCAGCAGCTTAGCGAATGGAGGGGGCCAACCTCTGAACGCTGAAGCTTTCTTT; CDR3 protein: CASSLANGGGQPLNAEAFF
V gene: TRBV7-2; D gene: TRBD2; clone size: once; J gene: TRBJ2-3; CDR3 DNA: TGTGCCAGCCGGCCCCGGGGGGGCTCAGATACGCAGTATTTT; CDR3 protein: CASRPRGGSDTQYF
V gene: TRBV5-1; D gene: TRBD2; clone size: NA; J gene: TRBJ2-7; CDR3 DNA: TGCGCCAGCAGGGATGAGCGGGAGGCATTCGAGCAGTACTTC; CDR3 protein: CASRDEREAFEQYF
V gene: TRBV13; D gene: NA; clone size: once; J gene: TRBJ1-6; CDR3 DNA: TGTGCCAGCAGCTTGGGAGGGGTAGAGAATTCACCCCTCCACTTT; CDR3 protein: CASSLGGVENSPLHF
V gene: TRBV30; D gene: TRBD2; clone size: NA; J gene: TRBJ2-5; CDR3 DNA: TGTGCCTGGAGTGTACCGCTAGCGGGGTTAGAGACCCAGTACTTC; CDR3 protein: CAWSVPLAGLETQYF
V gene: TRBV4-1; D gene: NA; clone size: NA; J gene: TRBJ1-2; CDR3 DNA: TGCGCCAGCAGCCTCCGGTGGGGGGGAGGCTACACCTTC; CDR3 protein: CASSLRWGGGYTF
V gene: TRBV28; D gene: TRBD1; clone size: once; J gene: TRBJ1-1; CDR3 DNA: TGTGCCAGCAGTTTGGAGTCAGGGGGCATGGGTGACACTGAAGCTTTCTTT; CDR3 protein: CASSLESGGMGDTEAFF
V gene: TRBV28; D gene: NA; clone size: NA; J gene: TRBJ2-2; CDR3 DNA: TGTGCCAGCAGCCCCGTGACAGTACCGCACGGGGAGCTGTTTTTT; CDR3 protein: CASSPVTVPHGELFF
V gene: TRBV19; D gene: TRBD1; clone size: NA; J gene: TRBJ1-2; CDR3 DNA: TGTGCCAGTAGGGTACAGGGGGACGACTATGGCTACACCTTC; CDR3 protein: CASRVQGDDYGYTF
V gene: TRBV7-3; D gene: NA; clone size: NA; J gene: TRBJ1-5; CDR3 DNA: TGTGCCAGCAGCCCGGCAGCGGATCAGCCCCAGCATTTT; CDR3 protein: CASSPAADQPQHF
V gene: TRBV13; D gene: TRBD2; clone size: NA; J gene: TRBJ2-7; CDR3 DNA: TGTGCCAGCAGCCCAAAAGGGACTAGCGGGAACTACGAGCAGTACTTC; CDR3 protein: CASSPKGTSGNYEQYF
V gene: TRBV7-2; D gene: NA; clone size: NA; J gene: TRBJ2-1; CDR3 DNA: TGTGCCAGCAGCGGGCGGGTCCCGGCCTACAATGAGCAGTTCTTC; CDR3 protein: CASSGRVPAYNEQFF
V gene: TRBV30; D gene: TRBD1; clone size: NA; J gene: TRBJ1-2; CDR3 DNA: TGTGCCTGGAGTTTCTACTCCGGGACAGGGAATAACTATGGCTACACCTTC; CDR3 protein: CAWSFYSGTGNNYGYTF
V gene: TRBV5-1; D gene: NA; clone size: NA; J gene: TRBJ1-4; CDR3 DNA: TGCGCCAGCAGCTTTACAGGGGAAAAACTGTTTTTT; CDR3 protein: CASSFTGEKLFF